This T cell receptor (beta chain) derives from a study of T-cell reconstitution after alpha-beta-depleted transplantation in children. General observations from the study: Some patients' high day-60 TCRbeta diversity was attributed to recipient cells surviving conditioning. T-cell counts and diversity at one year following transplant were attributed mainly to newly produced T cells. Several hundred rapidly expanded clones from non-depleted graft cells reportedly supplied alpha-beta T cells about two months post-transplant.

Unique molecular identifiers were incorporated during preparation of the TCRbeta library. TCRdb re-called the PCR reads through MiXCR, storing one row per CDR3 protein. The sample carries approximately 650,000 distinct CDR3 sequences, 13% recorded once. On this clonotype itself: The antigen is unknown.

The CDR3 consists of 13 residues. The germline V and J ends were trimmed by 4 bases and 4 bases, with 10 bases remaining between them. This sequence was found in a girl aged 2 to 10 with congenital amegakaryocytic thrombocytopenia, due to receive a stem cell transplant. Sequenced here: PBMCs, sampled before TCRalphabeta/CD19-depleted stem cell transplant. The chain uses TRBV12-3 or TRBV12-4 and TRBJ1-2; no firm D call. CDR3 region: CASSSPTRYGYTF. CDR3 sequence (DNA): TGTGCCAGCAGTTCCCCCACCCGCTATGGCTACACCTTC.